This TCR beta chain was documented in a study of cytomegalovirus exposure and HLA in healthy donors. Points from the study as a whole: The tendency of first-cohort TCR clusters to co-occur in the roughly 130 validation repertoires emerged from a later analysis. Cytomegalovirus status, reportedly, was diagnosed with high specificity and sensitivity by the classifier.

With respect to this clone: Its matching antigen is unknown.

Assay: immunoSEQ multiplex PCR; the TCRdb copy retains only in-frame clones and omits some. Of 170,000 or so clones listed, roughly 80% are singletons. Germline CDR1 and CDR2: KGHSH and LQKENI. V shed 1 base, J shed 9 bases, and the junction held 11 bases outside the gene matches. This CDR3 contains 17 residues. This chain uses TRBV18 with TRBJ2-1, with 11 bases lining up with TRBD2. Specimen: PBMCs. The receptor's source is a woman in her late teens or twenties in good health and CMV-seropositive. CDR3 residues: CASSPRSGGANVGEQFF. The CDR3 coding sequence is TGTGCCAGCTCACCACGTAGCGGGGGGGCCAATGTAGGTGAGCAGTTCTTC.